The present entry profiles one TCR beta chain with its context. PCR amplification relied on 60 Vbeta primers (plus 13 Jbeta primers). Sequencing used immunoSEQ multiplex PCR; TCRdb keeps in-frame clones, though not all of them. Here the sample spans 100,000 to 150,000 clones, around three quarters being singletons. These data are taken from a study of cytomegalovirus exposure and HLA in healthy donors. The CDR3 sequence is 14 residues long. With V trimmed by 5 bases and J by 4 bases, 4 bases remained unmatched. Germline CDR1 reads LNHDA; CDR2 reads SQIVND (reference sequence). The sequencing sample was made of PBMCs. The sequence came from a woman aged 40 to 50 in good health and CMV-seropositive. The genes are TRBV19 and TRBJ2-2; 7 bases map to TRBD1. The CDR3 here is CASSEGALTGELFF. The CDR3 nucleotides read TGTGCCAGTAGTGAGGGGGCGCTCACCGGGGAGCTGTTTTTT.